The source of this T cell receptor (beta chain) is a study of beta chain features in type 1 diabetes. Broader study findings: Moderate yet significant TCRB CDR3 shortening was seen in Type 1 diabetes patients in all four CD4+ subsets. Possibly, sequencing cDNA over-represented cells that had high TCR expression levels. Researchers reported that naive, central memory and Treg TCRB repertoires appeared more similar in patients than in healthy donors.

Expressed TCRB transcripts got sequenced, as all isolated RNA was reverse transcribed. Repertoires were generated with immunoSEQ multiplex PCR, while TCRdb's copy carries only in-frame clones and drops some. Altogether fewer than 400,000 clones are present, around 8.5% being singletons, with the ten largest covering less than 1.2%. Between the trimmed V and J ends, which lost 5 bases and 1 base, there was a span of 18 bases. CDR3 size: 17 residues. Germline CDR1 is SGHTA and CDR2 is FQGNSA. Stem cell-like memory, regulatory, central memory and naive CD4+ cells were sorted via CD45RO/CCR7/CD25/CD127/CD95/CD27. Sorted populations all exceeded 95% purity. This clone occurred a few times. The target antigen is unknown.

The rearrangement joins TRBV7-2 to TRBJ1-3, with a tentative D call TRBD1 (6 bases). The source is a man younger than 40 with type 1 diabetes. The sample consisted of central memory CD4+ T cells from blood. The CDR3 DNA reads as TGTGCCAGCAGCCCCCAACAGGCGGGGGCATCTGGAAACACCATATATTTT. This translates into CASSPQQAGASGNTIYF.